The clone carrying this T cell receptor (beta chain) has only a few counts. Antigen specificity is unknown. The source of the sample is a study of cytomegalovirus exposure and HLA in healthy donors. Per germline, CDR1 MNHEY and CDR2 SMNVEV (reference sequence). The CDR3 runs 14 residues. Broader study findings: Earlier analysis yielded a pattern in which most TCR beta V segments were productive about 90% or about 30% of the time. Reportedly, TCR beta sequences accurately predicted HLA-A and HLA-B alleles in most subjects.

In the PCR, 60 Vbeta and 13 Jbeta primers were used. Clones were read by immunoSEQ multiplex PCR, and TCRdb kept only the in-frame ones, dropping some. This sample has about 200,000 clones, with approximately 70% found just once. Sequences were obtained from PBMCs. V gene TRBV27 combines with J gene TRBJ2-5; 8 bases map to TRBD1. TRBJ2-7 matches the DNA end more closely, so the J call is doubtful. This receptor was obtained from a man aged 35-49 years in good health and CMV-seropositive. The CDR3 DNA sequence: TGTGCCAGCAGTTCCCAGGGGGCGCACTACGAGCAGTACTTC. Its protein product is CASSSQGAHYEQYF.